A single sample gave rise to the 9 T cell receptor beta chains below, sequenced in a study of cytomegalovirus exposure and HLA in healthy donors. Primers for the PCR totalled 60 Vbeta and 13 Jbeta. TCRdb's table, derived via immunoSEQ multiplex PCR, lists solely in-frame clones and lacks some. Of over 70,000 clones listed, 65% to 85% are singletons. The specimen sequenced was PBMCs. Every receptor here comes from a young man in good health and CMV-seronegative.

This chain's CDR3 is CASSVATSSSYNEQFF. The CDR3 coding sequence is TGTGCCAGCAGCGTAGCTACGTCTAGCTCCTACAATGAGCAGTTCTTC. The genes are TRBV9 and TRBJ2-1; D gene unclear. In germline, CDR1 is SGDLS, CDR2 YYNGEE. The CDR3 is 16 residues long. The V gene lost 0 bases and the J gene lost 0 bases, with 10 bases spanning the gap. Full variable domain (missing parts from reference TRBV9 and TRBJ2-1): DSGVTQTPKHLITATGQRVTLRCSPRSGDLSVYWYQQSLDQGLQFLIQYYNGEERAKGNILERFSAQQFPDLHSELNLSSLELGDSALYFCASSVATSSSYNEQFFGPGTRLTVL.

The rearrangement uses TRBV6-1 and TRBJ2-3; D perhaps matches TRBD2 (7 bases). V was cut by 3 bases and J by 2 bases, with 15 bases left in between. Germline values: CDR1 MNHNS, CDR2 SASEGT. This CDR3 region has 16 residues. The CDR3 sequence is CASSDGGRRVTDTQYF. The CDR3 coding sequence is TGTGCCAGCAGTGACGGGGGGCGGAGAGTCACAGATACGCAGTATTTT.

The CDR3 here is CATLGRSPYGYTF. CDR3 nucleotide sequence: TGTGCCACCCTGGGGAGGTCTCCCTATGGCTACACCTTC. The chain links TRBV28 to TRBJ1-2; unclear D gene. Germline CDR1 is MDHEN and CDR2 is SYDVKM. CDR3 length: 13 amino acids. The V gene lost 10 bases and the J gene lost 4 bases, with 16 bases spanning the gap.

This clone turned up a few times. J is TRBJ2-7 and V is TRBV6-5, with 7 bases lining up with TRBD1. Germline assignment: CDR1 MNHEY and CDR2 SVGAGI. The CDR3 runs 13 residues. V gave up 2 bases and J gave up 6 bases; unmatched junction bases: 4. The CDR3 nucleotides read TGTGCCAGCAGTTACGGAAGGGGGCTCGAGCAGTACTTC. Translated: CASSYGRGLEQYF.

V is TRBV5-4 and J is TRBJ1-6; 10 bases agree with TRBD1. The CDR3 runs 14 residues. In germline, CDR1 is SGHNT, CDR2 YYREEE (reference sequence). Trimming took 0 bases from V and 11 from J; bases not matched to a gene: 2. The CDR3, as DNA: TGTGCCAGCAGCTTGGAGGACAGGGGGGCACCCCTCCACTTT. This encodes CASSLEDRGAPLHF.

This rearrangement joins TRBV9 to TRBJ1-2; 7 bases are a match to TRBD1. The ends lost 4 bases at V and 5 bases at J; junction bases unmatched: 11. Germline V gives CDR1 SGDLS, CDR2 YYNGEE. The CDR3 sequence is 15 residues long. The CDR3 is CASSLRQGQNYGYTF. The CDR3 DNA reads as TGTGCCAGCAGCCTCCGACAGGGTCAGAATTATGGCTACACCTTC.

This clone appeared once. At one of its ends the junction is not consistent with the germline gene, which may arise from a read error. V usage is TRBV25-1 and J usage is TRBJ1-1, with 7 positions matching TRBD1. Germline V lookup: CDR1 MGHDK, CDR2 SYGVNS. The CDR3 extends over 12 amino acids. For the CDR3, the DNA is TGTGCCAGCAGGGAATCTAGACAGGGAGCTTTCTTT. Its protein product is CASRESRQGAFF. Using reference TRBV25-1 and TRBJ1-1 for the parts outside the CDR3, the full variable domain is EADIYQTPRYLVIGTGKKITLECSQTMGHDKMYWYQQDPGMELHLIHYSYGVNSTEKGDLSSESTVSRIRTEHFPLTLESARPSHTSQYLCASRESRQGAFFGQGTRLTVV.

The chain uses TRBV2 and TRBJ2-5, with 8 positions matching TRBD2. The tail of the sequence fits TRBJ2-7 better, so the J call may be wrong. In germline, CDR1 is SNHLY, CDR2 FYNNEI. CDR3 size: 15 residues. The CDR3 protein is CASSDVAGSPYEQYF. CDR3 bases: TGTGCCAGCAGTGACGTAGCGGGGTCACCCTACGAGCAGTACTTC.

The chain employs TRBV6-5 and TRBJ1-2; tentative D call: TRBD1 (6 bases). V was clipped by 2 bases and J by 5 bases, with 9 bases between them. This CDR3 region has 13 residues. The V gene's germline CDR1 is MNHEY and CDR2 SVGAGI. The CDR3 loop reads CASSYGTQYGYTF. The CDR3 DNA sequence: TGTGCCAGCAGTTACGGGACACAGTATGGCTACACCTTC.